The sequence of this T cell receptor beta chain was determined in a study of spatial heterogeneity in lung cancer. The germline V gene has CDR1 KGHSH and CDR2 LQKENI. Trimming cost V 2 bases and J 5 bases, with 10 bases left between them. The CDR3 has 13 amino acids. This clonotype qualifies as medium-sized. Its antigen remains unidentified. The time point here: sample taken at primary tumor resection. Study-level results: One measure, the expanded intratumoral alpha and beta TCR count, tracked tumor mutation counts.

TCRdb independently ran MiXCR on the 5' RACE reads; one entry per CDR3 protein. The sample lists 1,500 to 2,000 distinct CDR3 sequences; about 8% were seen once. The input for sequencing was lung tumor tissue, taken at surgery. The rearrangement joins TRBV18 to TRBJ2-7, with D perhaps TRBD1 (5 bases). The clonotype comes from a male donor with early-stage non-small cell lung cancer. This chain's CDR3 is CASSPGAGNEQYF. DNA of the CDR3: TGTGCCAGCTCACCAGGGGCAGGGAACGAGCAGTACTTC.